This TCR beta chain was captured in a study of T cells in Graves' hyperthyroidism and ophthalmopathy. Study results and limitations: A model built on 13 V-J features separated ophthalmopathy from stable hyperthyroidism. Clonotypes that were expanded in thyroid above 0.001 mostly appeared in blood too. Ophthalmopathy onset followed model prediction by a median approximately 5.9 months.

Exclusion of a patient resulted from uncontrolled infection, other autoimmune disease, pregnancy or lactation. Regions amplified from RNA transcripts were the TCR beta CDR3 regions. Carried out on the TCR CDR3, a first-round RT-PCR used the HTBI primer set. TCRdb reanalysed the multiplex PCR reads using MiXCR and keeps one entry per CDR3 protein. The sample yields 650,000 to 800,000 distinct CDR3 sequences, 45% seen once. About this clonotype: Its cognate antigen is unknown.

Germline-derived CDR1 and CDR2 are SQVTM and ANQGSEA. Trimming removed 7 bases from V and 5 bases from J; junction bases left unmatched: 5. CDR3 length: 13 amino acids. The origin of this receptor is an adult man with Graves' disease, either hyperthyroidism or ophthalmopathy (not recorded which). Sequenced: peripheral blood or thyroid tissue (not recorded which). This sequence joins TRBV29-1 and TRBJ2-5; TRBD2 matches at 12 bases. This CDR3 reads CSAGLAGRETQYF. CDR3 nucleotides: TGCAGCGCCGGACTAGCGGGAAGGGAGACCCAGTACTTC.